This TCR beta chain was sequenced in a study of T cells in Graves' hyperthyroidism and ophthalmopathy. General study points: Through a model of 13 V-J features, ophthalmopathy was separated from stable hyperthyroidism. Blood also showed most of the thyroid clonotypes that were expanded above 0.001.

The study based diagnoses on clinical symptoms, serum thyroxine and TRAb, thyroid ultrasound and orbital computed tomography. Germline assignment: CDR1 MNHEY and CDR2 SMNVEV (reference sequence). CDR3 length: 14 residues. V lost 7 bases, J lost 5 bases, and 10 bases stayed unmatched. Researchers took RNA transcripts and amplified the TCR beta CDR3 regions from them. Initially, a first-round RT-PCR of the TCR CDR3 employed the HTBI primer set. TCRdb re-derived calls from the multiplex PCR reads in MiXCR, one entry per CDR3 protein. The sample carries fewer than 650,000 distinct CDR3 sequences, 46% recorded once. To note about this clonotype: Its antigen is unidentified.

The receptor was isolated from an adult woman with Graves' disease, either hyperthyroidism or ophthalmopathy (not recorded which). Sequenced material: peripheral blood or thyroid tissue (not recorded which). The rearrangement links TRBV27 to TRBJ1-1; 7 nucleotides match TRBD1. CDR3 loop: CASTLTGVETEAFF. Here the CDR3 DNA reads TGTGCCAGCACCCTTACAGGGGTTGAGACTGAAGCTTTCTTT.